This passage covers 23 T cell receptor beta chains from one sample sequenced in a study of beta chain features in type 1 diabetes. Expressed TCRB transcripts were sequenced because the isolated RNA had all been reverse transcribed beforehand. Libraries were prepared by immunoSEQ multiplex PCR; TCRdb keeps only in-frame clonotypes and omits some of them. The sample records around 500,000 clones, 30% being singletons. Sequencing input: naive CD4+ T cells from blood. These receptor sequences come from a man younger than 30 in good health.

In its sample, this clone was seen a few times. The CDR3: CAWSFRTGGSEKLFF. The DNA for the CDR3 is TGTGCCTGGAGTTTCCGGACAGGGGGAAGTGAAAAACTGTTTTTT. The V gene is TRBV30, the J gene TRBJ1-4; 10 bases align to TRBD1. The V and J ends lost 2 bases and 7 bases, in that order; junction bases with no gene match: 7. The CDR3 is 15 residues long. Germline CDR1 GTSNPN, CDR2 SVGIG (reference sequence).

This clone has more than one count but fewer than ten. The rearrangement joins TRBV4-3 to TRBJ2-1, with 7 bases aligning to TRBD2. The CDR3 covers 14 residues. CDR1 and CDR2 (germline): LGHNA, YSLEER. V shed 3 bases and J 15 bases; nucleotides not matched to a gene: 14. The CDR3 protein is CASSQRESRGARFF. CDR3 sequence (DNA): TGCGCCAGCAGCCAGCGGGAGAGCCGGGGCGCGCGGTTCTTC.

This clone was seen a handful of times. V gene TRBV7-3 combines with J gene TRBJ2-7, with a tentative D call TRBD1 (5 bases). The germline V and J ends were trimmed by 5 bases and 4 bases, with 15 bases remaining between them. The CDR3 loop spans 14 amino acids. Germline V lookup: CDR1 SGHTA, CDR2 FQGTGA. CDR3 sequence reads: CASSPAQGEYEQYF. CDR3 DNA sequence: TGTGCCAGCAGCCCAGCCCAGGGTGAATACGAGCAGTACTTC.

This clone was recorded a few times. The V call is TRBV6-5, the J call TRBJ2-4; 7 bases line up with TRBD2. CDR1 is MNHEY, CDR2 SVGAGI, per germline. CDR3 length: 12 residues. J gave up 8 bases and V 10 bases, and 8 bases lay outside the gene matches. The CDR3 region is CATQPREDIQYF. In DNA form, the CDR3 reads TGTGCCACCCAGCCCCGGGAGGACATTCAGTACTTC.

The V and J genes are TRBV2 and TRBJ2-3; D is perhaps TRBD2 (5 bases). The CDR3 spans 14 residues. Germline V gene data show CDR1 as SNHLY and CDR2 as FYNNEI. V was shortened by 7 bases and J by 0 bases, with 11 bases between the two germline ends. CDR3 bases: TGTGCCAGCAAAGAGCGGACTAGCACAGATACGCAGTATTTT. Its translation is CASKERTSTDTQYF.

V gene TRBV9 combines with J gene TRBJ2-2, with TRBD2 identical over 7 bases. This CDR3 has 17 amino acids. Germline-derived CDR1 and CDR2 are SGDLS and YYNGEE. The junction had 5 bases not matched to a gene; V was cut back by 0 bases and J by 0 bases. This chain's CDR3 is CASSVAGGPPNTGELFF. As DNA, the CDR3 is TGTGCCAGCAGCGTAGCGGGAGGCCCCCCGAACACCGGGGAGCTGTTTTTT.

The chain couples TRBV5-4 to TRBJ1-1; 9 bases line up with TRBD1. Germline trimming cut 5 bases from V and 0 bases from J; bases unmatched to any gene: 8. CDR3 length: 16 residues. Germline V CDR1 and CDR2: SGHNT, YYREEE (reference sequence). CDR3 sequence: CASSPDRGAMNTEAFF. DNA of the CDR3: TGTGCCAGCAGTCCGGACAGGGGCGCCATGAACACTGAAGCTTTCTTT.

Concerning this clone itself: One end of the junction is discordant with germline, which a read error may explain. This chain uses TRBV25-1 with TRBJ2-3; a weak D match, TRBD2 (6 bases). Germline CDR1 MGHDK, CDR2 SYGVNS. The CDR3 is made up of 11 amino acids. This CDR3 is CAGGVGPYRVF. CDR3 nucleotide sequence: TGTGCCGGCGGGGTGGGGCCCTATAGGGTTTTT.

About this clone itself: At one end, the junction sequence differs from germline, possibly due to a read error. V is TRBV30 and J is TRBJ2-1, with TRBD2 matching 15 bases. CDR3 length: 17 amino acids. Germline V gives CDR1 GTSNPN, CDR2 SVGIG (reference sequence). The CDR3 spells CAWSGTSGRGSYSEQFF. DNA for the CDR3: TGTGCCTGGAGTGGGACTAGCGGGAGGGGGAGTTACAGTGAGCAGTTCTTC.

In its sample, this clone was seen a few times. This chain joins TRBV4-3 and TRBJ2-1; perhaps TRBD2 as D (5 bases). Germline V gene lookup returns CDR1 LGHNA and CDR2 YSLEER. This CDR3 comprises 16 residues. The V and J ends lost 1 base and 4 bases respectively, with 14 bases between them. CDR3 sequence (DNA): TGCGCCAGCAGCCAAGTAGTTGGGAGCGGATACAATGAGCAGTTCTTC. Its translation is CASSQVVGSGYNEQFF.

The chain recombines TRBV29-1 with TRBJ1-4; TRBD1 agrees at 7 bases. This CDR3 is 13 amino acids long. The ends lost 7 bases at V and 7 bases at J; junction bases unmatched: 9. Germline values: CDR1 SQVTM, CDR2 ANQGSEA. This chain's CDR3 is CSGARGSAEKLFF. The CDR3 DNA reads TGCAGCGGGGCCAGGGGGTCGGCTGAAAAACTGTTTTTT.

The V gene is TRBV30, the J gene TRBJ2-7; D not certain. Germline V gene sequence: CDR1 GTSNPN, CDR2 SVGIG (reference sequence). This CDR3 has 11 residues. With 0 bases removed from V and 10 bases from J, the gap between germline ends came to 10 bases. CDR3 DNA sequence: TGTGCCTGGAGTGTACCGACTCTTCAGTACTTC. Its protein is CAWSVPTLQYF.

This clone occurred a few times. The CDR3 nucleotides read TGTGCCATCAGTGAGGTGGTTGCAGGCTACAATGAGCAGTTCTTC. It yields the protein CAISEVVAGYNEQFF. This rearrangement joins TRBV10-3 to TRBJ2-1; no definite D call. V was shortened by 2 bases and J by 3 bases, with 11 bases between the two germline ends. The CDR3 runs 15 residues. CDR1 and CDR2 (germline): ENHRY, SYGVKD.

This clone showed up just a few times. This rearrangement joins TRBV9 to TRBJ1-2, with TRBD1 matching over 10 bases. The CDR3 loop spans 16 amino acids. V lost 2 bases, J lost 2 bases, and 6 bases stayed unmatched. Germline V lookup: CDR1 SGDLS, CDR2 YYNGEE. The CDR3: CASSVGTGDRNYGYTF. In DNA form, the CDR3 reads TGTGCCAGCAGCGTTGGGACAGGGGACAGAAACTATGGCTACACCTTC.

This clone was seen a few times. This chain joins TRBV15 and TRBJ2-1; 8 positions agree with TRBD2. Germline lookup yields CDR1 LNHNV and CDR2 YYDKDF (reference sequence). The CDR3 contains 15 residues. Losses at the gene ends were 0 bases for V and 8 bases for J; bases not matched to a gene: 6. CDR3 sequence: CATSREGSGIYEQFF. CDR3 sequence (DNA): TGTGCCACCAGCAGAGAAGGTAGCGGGATCTATGAGCAGTTCTTC. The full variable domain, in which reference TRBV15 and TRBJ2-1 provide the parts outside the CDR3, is DAMVIQNPRYQVTQFGKPVTLSCSQTLNHNVMYWYQQKSSQAPKLLFHYYDKDFNNEADTPDNFQSRRPNTSFCFLDIRSPGLGDTAMYLCATSREGSGIYEQFFGPGTRLTVL.

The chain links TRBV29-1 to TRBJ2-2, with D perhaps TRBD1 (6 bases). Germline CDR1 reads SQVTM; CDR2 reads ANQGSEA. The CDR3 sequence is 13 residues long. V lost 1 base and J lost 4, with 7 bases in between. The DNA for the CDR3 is TGCAGCGTTGAAGCAGGGGCCACCGGGGAGCTGTTTTTT. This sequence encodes CSVEAGATGELFF.

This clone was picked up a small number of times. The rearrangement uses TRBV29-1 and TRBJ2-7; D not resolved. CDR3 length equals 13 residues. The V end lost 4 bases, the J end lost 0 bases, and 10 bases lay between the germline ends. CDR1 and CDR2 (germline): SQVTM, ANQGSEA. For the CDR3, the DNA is TGCAGCGTTGGTGGTCAAAGCTCCTACGAGCAGTACTTC. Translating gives CSVGGQSSYEQYF.

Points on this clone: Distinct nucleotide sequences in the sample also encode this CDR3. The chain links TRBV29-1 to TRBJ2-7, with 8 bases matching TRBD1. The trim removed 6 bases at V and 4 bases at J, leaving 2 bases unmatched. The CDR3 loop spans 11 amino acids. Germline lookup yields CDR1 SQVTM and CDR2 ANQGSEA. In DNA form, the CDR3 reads TGCAGCGTCGGGACAGGTTACGAGCAGTACTTC. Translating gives CSVGTGYEQYF.

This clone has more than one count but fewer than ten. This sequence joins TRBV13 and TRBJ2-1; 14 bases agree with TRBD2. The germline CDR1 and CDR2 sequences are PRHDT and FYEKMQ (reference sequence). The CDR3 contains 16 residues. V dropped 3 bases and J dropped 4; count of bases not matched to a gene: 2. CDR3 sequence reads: CASSFGLAGGYNEQFF. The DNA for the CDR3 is TGTGCCAGCAGCTTCGGACTAGCGGGGGGTTACAATGAGCAGTTCTTC.

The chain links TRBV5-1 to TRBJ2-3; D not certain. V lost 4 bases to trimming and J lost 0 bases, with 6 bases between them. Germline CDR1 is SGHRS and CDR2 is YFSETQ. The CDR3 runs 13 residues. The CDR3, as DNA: TGCGCCAGCAGCCAGTTTAGCACAGATACGCAGTATTTT. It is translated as CASSQFSTDTQYF.

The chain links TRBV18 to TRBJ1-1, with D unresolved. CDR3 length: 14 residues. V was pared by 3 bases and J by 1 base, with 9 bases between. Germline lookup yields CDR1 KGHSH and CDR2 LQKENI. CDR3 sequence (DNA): TGTGCCAGCTCACCCCCGGCCACGAACACTGAAGCTTTCTTT. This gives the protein CASSPPATNTEAFF.

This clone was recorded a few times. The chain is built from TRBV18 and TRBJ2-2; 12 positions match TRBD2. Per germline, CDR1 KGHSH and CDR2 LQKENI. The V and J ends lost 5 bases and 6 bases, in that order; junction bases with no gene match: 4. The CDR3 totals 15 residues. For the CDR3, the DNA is TGTGCCAGCTCAGCGACTAGCGGGAGCTCCGGGGAGCTGTTTTTT. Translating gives CASSATSGSSGELFF.

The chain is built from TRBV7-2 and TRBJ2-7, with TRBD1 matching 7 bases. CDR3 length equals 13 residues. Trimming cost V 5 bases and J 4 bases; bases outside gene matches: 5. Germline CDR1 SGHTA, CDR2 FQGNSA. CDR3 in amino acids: CASSVQGKYEQYF. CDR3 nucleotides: TGTGCCAGCAGCGTACAGGGGAAGTACGAGCAGTACTTC.